This T cell receptor (beta chain) was documented in a study of OX40 agonist ivuxolimab in advanced cancers. As regards this clone: Its target is not known.

Exclusion of a patient followed from autoimmune disease history or systemic immunosuppression. The CDR3 runs 14 residues. Germline V gene data show CDR1 as GTSNPN and CDR2 as SVGIG (reference sequence). V was cut by 0 bases and J by 2 bases, with 11 bases left in between. Overall study findings and caveats: Some of the lowest clonal expansion was seen in partial responders at 0.1-3.0 mg/kg. Clonal expansion was seen in CD4+ and CD8+ blood T cells by week 6 at 0.1 to 3.0 mg/kg.

Assay used: immunoSEQ multiplex PCR; TCRdb lists only in-frame clones, some missing. The table has 65,000 to 100,000 clones, approximately 86% seen once. J is TRBJ2-7 and V is TRBV30, with TRBD2 as a possible D gene (5 bases). The material was CD4+ or CD8+ T cells sorted from blood, obtained in a trial of the OX40 agonist ivuxolimab. This sequence was found in an adult with an advanced solid tumor such as melanoma, head and neck, liver or kidney cancer. Here the CDR3 reads CAWSVLEGTYEQYF. CDR3 DNA: TGTGCCTGGAGTGTACTAGAGGGTACCTACGAGCAGTACTTC.